This paragraph covers one T cell receptor beta chain sequence. Its antigen is unknown. These data belong to a study of cytomegalovirus exposure and HLA in healthy donors. For the study at large: Counted in an early data release were about 85 million unique TCRs from HLA-typed donors.

Both 60 Vbeta primers and 13 Jbeta primers went into the PCR. This table comes from immunoSEQ multiplex PCR, and its TCRdb copy is limited to in-frame clones, with some not included. The repertoire holds around 190,000 clones, with 60% to 85% as singletons. The CDR3 is 16 residues long. General observations from the study: Indistinguishable V segments, including TRBV6-2 and TRBV6-3, were excluded.

This clonotype was sampled from a woman aged 40 to 50 in good health and CMV-seronegative. Sequencing was carried out using PBMCs. The chain couples TRBV21-1 to TRBJ2-2; the table assigns TRBD1, which was not confirmed against the DNA. TRBV21-1 is a recognized pseudogene. The CDR3 bases are TGTGCCAGCAGCACCGGGACAGGGGGCCGGACCGGGGAGCTGTTTTTT. Protein product: CASSTGTGGRTGELFF.